Below, 30 T cell receptor beta chains from the same sample are listed, as sequenced in a study of blood T cell repertoires in COVID-19. The table came from immunoSEQ multiplex PCR; TCRdb's copy has only in-frame clones and leaves some out. In the table there are 450,000 to 600,000 clones, approximately 86% of which are singletons. The source material was PBMCs or T cells enriched from blood (not recorded which). The source of these receptors is a woman under 30 who had recovered from COVID-19.

Regarding this clone: The junction departs from the called germline gene at one end, perhaps through a read error. The chain recombines TRBV12-3 or TRBV12-4 with TRBJ2-5; D is possibly TRBD2 (5 bases). This CDR3 is 13 amino acids long. In DNA form, the CDR3 reads TGTGCCAGCAGTCCAGACTACCAAGGGACCCAGTACTTC. Translated: CASSPDYQGTQYF.

This clone was seen only a few times. This chain joins TRBV28 and TRBJ1-1, with unresolved D. This CDR3 has 13 residues. Trimming shortened V by 5 bases and J by 4 bases, and 11 bases separated the two germline ends. CDR1 and CDR2 from the germline V gene are MDHEN and SYDVKM. Here the CDR3 reads CASSPVRGTEAFF. Here the CDR3 DNA reads TGTGCCAGCAGTCCAGTTCGGGGCACTGAAGCTTTCTTT. The full variable domain, in which reference TRBV28 and TRBJ1-1 provide the parts outside the CDR3, is DVKVTQSSRYLVKRTGEKVFLECVQDMDHENMFWYRQDPGLGLRLIYFSYDVKMKEKGDIPEGYSVSREKKERFSLILESASTNQTSMYLCASSPVRGTEAFFGQGTRLTVV.

The chain is built from TRBV18 and TRBJ2-5; 9 bases map to TRBD1. The J segment lost 5 bases and the V segment lost 4 bases, leaving 14 bases of the junction unmatched. Germline CDR1 is KGHSH and CDR2 is LQKENI. CDR3 length equals 17 residues. CDR3 protein: CASSQAAQYRGQETQYF. DNA for the CDR3: TGTGCCAGCTCACAAGCCGCCCAATACAGGGGGCAGGAGACCCAGTACTTC.

In its sample, this clone was seen a few times. The chain is built from TRBV5-1 and TRBJ2-1; 7 bases are a match to TRBD1. V trimming: 1 base; J trimming: 5 bases; junction bases outside the gene matches: 6. Germline loops: CDR1 SGHRS, CDR2 YFSETQ. This CDR3 has 15 residues. Here the CDR3 reads CASSLLDRENNEQFF. In DNA form, the CDR3 reads TGCGCCAGCAGCTTGCTCGACAGGGAGAACAATGAGCAGTTCTTC.

This chain joins TRBV10-1 and TRBJ1-1; tentatively, D is TRBD1 (6 bases). V lost 6 bases to trimming and J lost 3 bases, with 11 bases between them. The germline CDR1 and CDR2 sequences are WNHNN and SYGVQD (reference sequence). The CDR3 is 13 amino acids. The CDR3 sequence is CASSPYRDTEAFF. The DNA of the CDR3 is TGCGCCAGCAGCCCCTACAGGGACACTGAAGCTTTCTTT.

The V gene is TRBV27, the J gene TRBJ1-1; D perhaps matches TRBD1 (6 bases). Germline values: CDR1 MNHEY, CDR2 SMNVEV (reference sequence). Trimming shortened V by 4 bases and J by 8 bases, and 11 bases separated the two germline ends. This CDR3 has 12 residues. Written as DNA, the CDR3 is TGTGCCAGCAGTTCTCGACAGGCCGAAGCTTTCTTT. Its translation is CASSSRQAEAFF.

This clone was seen a handful of times. This chain joins TRBV3-1 (or the pseudogene TRBV3-2) and TRBJ1-5; 10 bases align to TRBD1. Germline lookup yields CDR1 LGHDT and CDR2 YNNKEL (reference sequence). The CDR3 covers 20 residues. J was trimmed by 0 bases and V by 5 bases; bases with no gene match: 16. This chain's CDR3 is CASSYWDRGSLPYSNQPQHF. CDR3 sequence (DNA): TGTGCCAGCAGCTACTGGGACAGGGGCAGTCTACCTTATAGCAATCAGCCCCAGCATTTT.

The V and J genes are TRBV2 and TRBJ1-1; D not resolved. V lost 7 bases and J lost 0, with 12 bases in between. CDR1 is SNHLY and CDR2 is FYNNEI in the germline V gene. This CDR3 comprises 14 residues. The CDR3 loop reads CASMREVMNTEAFF. DNA of the CDR3: TGTGCCAGCATGAGGGAAGTCATGAACACTGAAGCTTTCTTT. The complete variable domain, with remaining parts taken from reference TRBV2 and TRBJ1-1, reads EPEVTQTPSHQVTQMGQEVILRCVPISNHLYFYWYRQILGQKVEFLVSFYNNEISEKSEIFDDQFSVERPDGSNFTLKIRSTKLEDSAMYFCASMREVMNTEAFFGQGTRLTVV.

The V and J genes are TRBV27 and TRBJ2-2; D perhaps matches TRBD2 (7 bases). V lost 4 bases, J lost 4 bases, and 19 bases lay in between. Per germline, CDR1 MNHEY and CDR2 SMNVEV (reference sequence). This CDR3 comprises 17 residues. CDR3 in amino acids: CASSWGRAGAGTGELFF. As DNA, the CDR3 is TGTGCCAGCAGTTGGGGCCGGGCGGGGGCGGGCACCGGGGAGCTGTTTTTT.

This chain connects TRBV7-8 to TRBJ1-2; TRBD1 agrees at 11 bases. Losses at the gene ends were 5 bases for V and 4 bases for J; bases not matched to a gene: 6. The germline V gene has CDR1 SGHVS and CDR2 FQNEAQ. This CDR3 has 15 residues. The CDR3 DNA reads TGTGCCAGCAGCCCGAGGGACAGGGGGTTCTATGGCTACACCTTC. This gives the protein CASSPRDRGFYGYTF. Complete variable domain (other parts from reference TRBV7-8 and TRBJ1-2): GAGVSQSPRYKVAKRGQDVALRCDPISGHVSLFWYQQALGQGPEFLTYFQNEAQLDKSGLPSDRFFAERPEGSVSTLKIQRTQQEDSAVYLCASSPRDRGFYGYTFGSGTRLTVV.

The J gene is TRBJ2-7, the V gene TRBV5-1; a possible D gene is TRBD1 (6 bases). Germline CDR1 reads SGHRS; CDR2 reads YFSETQ. The CDR3 has 14 amino acids. With 4 bases removed from V and 3 bases from J, the gap between germline ends came to 14 bases. The CDR3 nucleotides read TGCGCCAGCAGCCTTGGGGACACTAGCTACGAGCAGTACTTC. This gives the protein CASSLGDTSYEQYF. Combining the CDR3 with reference TRBV5-1 and TRBJ2-7 gives the whole variable domain KAGVTQTPRYLIKTRGQQVTLSCSPISGHRSVSWYQQTPGQGLQFLFEYFSETQRNKGNFPGRFSGRQFSNSRSEMNVSTLELGDSALYLCASSLGDTSYEQYFGPGTRLTVT.

This chain links TRBV9 with TRBJ1-3, with D tentatively TRBD1 (6 bases). The length of the CDR3 is 17 residues. Looked up from germline, CDR1 is SGDLS and CDR2 is YYNGEE. Deletions cut 4 bases from V and 6 bases from J, with 23 bases between. Written as DNA, the CDR3 is TGTGCCAGCAGCAGGACAGCCAAGGTAAGGCCATTAAACACCATATATTTT. Translated, it gives CASSRTAKVRPLNTIYF.

Only one count was recorded for this clone. The rearrangement uses TRBV2 and TRBJ2-7; tentatively, D is TRBD1 (6 bases). Germline V gives CDR1 SNHLY, CDR2 FYNNEI. CDR3 length: 16 amino acids. V dropped 5 bases and J dropped 0 bases, with 17 bases sitting between them. The CDR3 region is CASSWNPGQGSYEQYF. CDR3 bases: TGTGCCAGCAGTTGGAATCCGGGACAAGGCTCCTACGAGCAGTACTTC.

V usage is TRBV27 and J usage is TRBJ2-1; 8 nucleotides align to TRBD2. V lost 8 bases to trimming and J lost 8 bases; unmatched junction nucleotides: 11. From germline, CDR1 is MNHEY and CDR2 SMNVEV (reference sequence). The CDR3 is 14 residues long. CDR3 sequence: CASGSGGPTDEQFF. The CDR3 DNA follows: TGTGCCAGCGGGTCGGGGGGGCCTACCGATGAGCAGTTCTTC.

The CDR3 DNA reads as TGTGCCAGGCCTCCGAAGGGGTTAAACTATGGCTACACCTTC. Protein product: CARPPKGLNYGYTF. This chain connects TRBV5-3 to TRBJ1-2, with TRBD1 as a possible D gene (5 bases). TRBV5-3 is marked as an open reading frame, function uncertain. The V end was cut by 8 bases, the J end by 2 bases, with 16 bases between. The CDR3 sequence is 14 residues long.

The chain joins TRBV9 to TRBJ2-3; D is perhaps TRBD1 (6 bases). V lost 0 bases, J lost 3 bases, and 14 bases lay in between. The germline gives CDR1 SGDLS, CDR2 YYNGEE. The CDR3 runs 16 residues. The DNA for the CDR3 is TGTGCCAGCAGCGTAGGACTGGGGGCCGGAACAGATACGCAGTATTTT. Residues: CASSVGLGAGTDTQYF.

The DNA for the CDR3 is TGTGCTAGTGGTGCCTCTCGGGGGACCGGGGAGCTGTTTTTT. Translated: CASGASRGTGELFF. The V gene is TRBV12-5, the J gene TRBJ2-2; TRBD2 is a possible D gene (6 bases). This CDR3 comprises 14 residues. The germline V gene has CDR1 LGHNT and CDR2 FRNRAP. Trimming pared 5 bases from V and 5 bases from J, leaving 12 bases between.

The chain recombines TRBV5-1 with TRBJ2-1; a weak D match, TRBD1 (6 bases). V lost 4 bases and J 3 bases, leaving 11 bases between the germline ends. CDR1 and CDR2 (germline): SGHRS, YFSETQ. This CDR3 has 14 amino acids. For the CDR3, the DNA is TGCGCCAGCAGCCTCCGGGACAACTACAATGAGCAGTTCTTC. It codes for CASSLRDNYNEQFF.

Remarks on this clone: Different DNA sequences within this sample yield the same CDR3. The rearrangement links TRBV3-1 (or the pseudogene TRBV3-2) to TRBJ1-1, with D hard to call. V was clipped by 4 bases and J by 1 base, with 7 bases between them. This CDR3 spans 13 amino acids. Germline V CDR1 and CDR2: LGHDT, YNNKEL (reference sequence). CDR3 bases: TGTGCCAGCAGCCCTCGAGGGAACACTGAAGCTTTCTTT. Translated: CASSPRGNTEAFF.

This chain uses TRBV29-1 with TRBJ2-7, with TRBD1 identical over 10 bases. Trimming at V came to 0 bases and at J to 3 bases, leaving 5 bases not matched to a gene. CDR3 length: 15 amino acids. CDR1 and CDR2 (germline): SQVTM, ANQGSEA. The CDR3 loop reads CSVEDRGTGDYEQYF. For the CDR3, the DNA is TGCAGCGTTGAAGACAGGGGGACAGGGGACTACGAGCAGTACTTC.

V is TRBV10-3 and J is TRBJ2-3, with a tentative D call TRBD2 (5 bases). Looked up from germline, CDR1 is ENHRY and CDR2 is SYGVKD. V was trimmed by 3 bases and J by 3 bases, leaving 13 bases between them. This CDR3 comprises 15 residues. The CDR3 spells CAISDPSLETDTQYF. The CDR3 DNA sequence: TGTGCCATCAGTGACCCTTCACTAGAGACAGATACGCAGTATTTT.

The V call is TRBV6-6, the J call TRBJ1-2, with 7 bases lining up with TRBD1. CDR1 and CDR2 from the germline V gene are MNHNY and SVGAGI (reference sequence). The CDR3 runs 14 residues. Germline trimming cut 2 bases from V and 6 bases from J; bases unmatched to any gene: 6. The CDR3 sequence is CASSYDGRGNGYTF. The CDR3 coding sequence is TGTGCCAGCAGTTACGATGGCAGGGGGAATGGCTACACCTTC.

This clone showed up just once. The genes are TRBV11-3 and TRBJ2-3; 10 bases agree with TRBD1. V shed 5 bases, J shed 4 bases, and the junction held 3 bases outside the gene matches. The CDR3 is 14 residues long. The germline V gene encodes CDR1 SGHNT and CDR2 YENEEA. The CDR3 coding sequence is TGTGCCAGCAGCCCCGGACAGGGGGCAGATACGCAGTATTTT. This translates into CASSPGQGADTQYF.

The chain combines TRBV19 with TRBJ1-2; D is unclear. The CDR3 sequence is 15 residues long. The V gene's germline CDR1 is LNHDA and CDR2 SQIVND (reference sequence). V lost 4 bases, J lost 0 bases, and 12 bases lay in between. The DNA for the CDR3 is TGTGCCAGTAGTACCCCCTCGTCAGCTAACTATGGCTACACCTTC. This gives the protein CASSTPSSANYGYTF.

The genes are TRBV10-1 and TRBJ2-3, with D unresolved. The CDR3 has 15 residues. Germline V gene data show CDR1 as WNHNN and CDR2 as SYGVQD (reference sequence). The V end was cut by 6 bases, the J end by 2 bases, with 15 bases between. As DNA, the CDR3 is TGCGCCAGCAGCGCCGCTAGGTTGCCCACAGATACGCAGTATTTT. Amino acid sequence: CASSAARLPTDTQYF.

For this clone: One end of the junction is discordant with germline, which a read error may explain. This chain uses TRBV2 with TRBJ2-7; perhaps TRBD2 as D (6 bases). The CDR3 consists of 10 residues. The germline gives CDR1 SNHLY, CDR2 FYNNEI. CDR3 loop: CATFAGQAAF. CDR3 sequence (DNA): TGTGCCACCTTCGCGGGGCAGGCCGCCTTC.

This clone has just a few counts. V gene TRBV5-4 combines with J gene TRBJ2-2, with a weak D call TRBD1 (5 bases). The V end lost 1 base, the J end lost 6 bases, and 13 bases lay between the germline ends. Per the germline V gene, CDR1 is SGHNT and CDR2 is YYREEE (reference sequence). The CDR3 has 15 amino acids. For the CDR3, the DNA is TGTGCCAGCAGCTTGCCGGGTGCAGGGCCCGGGGAGCTGTTTTTT. Residues: CASSLPGAGPGELFF.

This clone showed up just a few times. The chain uses TRBV27 and TRBJ1-1; no clear D gene. CDR1 is MNHEY and CDR2 is SMNVEV in the germline V gene (reference sequence). Trimming left V 4 bases short and J 2 bases short, with 11 bases between. The CDR3 contains 14 residues. As DNA, the CDR3 is TGTGCCAGCAGTTCCCCCTGGAGAAACACTGAAGCTTTCTTT. Translating gives CASSSPWRNTEAFF.

The V and J genes are TRBV9 and TRBJ1-3, with TRBD1 identical over 7 bases. The CDR3 contains 16 residues. V gave up 1 base and J gave up 3 bases; unmatched junction bases: 7. CDR1 is SGDLS and CDR2 is YYNGEE in the germline V gene. This CDR3 reads CASSVSGQFFGNTIYF. In DNA, the CDR3 is TGTGCCAGCAGCGTATCGGGACAGTTTTTTGGAAACACCATATATTTT.

The genes are TRBV18 and TRBJ2-7; D unresolved. Trimming removed 3 bases at V and 2 bases at J, with 8 bases between. The CDR3 totals 13 residues. Germline V gene lookup returns CDR1 KGHSH and CDR2 LQKENI. The CDR3 coding sequence is TGTGCCAGCTCACCGACATTCACCTACGAGCAGTACTTC. It yields the protein CASSPTFTYEQYF. Full variable domain (missing parts from reference TRBV18 and TRBJ2-7): NAGVMQNPRHLVRRRGQEARLRCSPMKGHSHVYWYRQLPEEGLKFMVYLQKENIIDESGMPKERFSAEFPKEGPSILRIQQVVRGDSAAYFCASSPTFTYEQYFGPGTRLTVT.